This T cell receptor beta chain comes out of a study of human T cells and chemical hapten exposure. The V and J ends lost 2 bases and 7 bases respectively, with 12 bases between them. The CDR3 is 14 residues long. CDR1 and CDR2 (germline): SEHNR, FQNEAQ (reference sequence). About this clonotype: Its antigen is unidentified.

The study, taken as a whole, reports: Controls had significantly fewer large CDR3 similarity clusters than were formed by expanded TCRs.

As for time point: pre-sensitization, week 0. Documented treatment: therapeutic diphenylcyclopropenone sensitization with weekly scalp DPC. Each CDR3 protein is one row after TCRdb ran MiXCR on the RACE reads. This table holds 99,000 or so distinct CDR3 sequences, 10% to 13% found once. This receptor was identified in a woman aged 55-75 years with alopecia areata. Some clones in this sample may be carry-over from other donors' samples. This chain connects TRBV7-9 to TRBJ2-1; D perhaps matches TRBD2 (5 bases). The material sequenced was whole blood, taken in connection with sensitization to the hapten diphenylcyclopropenone (DPC). Here the CDR3 reads CASSLSNRGNEQFF. CDR3 in DNA: TGTGCCAGCAGCTTATCTAACCGCGGGAATGAGCAGTTCTTC.